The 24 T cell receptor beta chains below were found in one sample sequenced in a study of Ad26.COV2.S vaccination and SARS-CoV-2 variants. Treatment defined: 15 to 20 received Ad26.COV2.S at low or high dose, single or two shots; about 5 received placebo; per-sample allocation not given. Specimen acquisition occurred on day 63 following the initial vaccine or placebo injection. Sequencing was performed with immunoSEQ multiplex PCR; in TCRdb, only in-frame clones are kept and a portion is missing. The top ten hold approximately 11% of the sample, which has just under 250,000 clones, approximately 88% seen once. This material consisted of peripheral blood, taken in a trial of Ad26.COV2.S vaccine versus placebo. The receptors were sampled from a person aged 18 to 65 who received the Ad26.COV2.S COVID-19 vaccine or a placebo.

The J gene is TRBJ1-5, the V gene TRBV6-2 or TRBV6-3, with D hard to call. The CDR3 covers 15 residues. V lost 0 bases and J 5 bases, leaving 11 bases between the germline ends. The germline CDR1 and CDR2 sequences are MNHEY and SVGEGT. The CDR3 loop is CASSYSRPSDQPQHF. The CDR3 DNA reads TGTGCCAGCAGTTACTCCCGCCCCTCCGATCAGCCCCAGCATTTT.

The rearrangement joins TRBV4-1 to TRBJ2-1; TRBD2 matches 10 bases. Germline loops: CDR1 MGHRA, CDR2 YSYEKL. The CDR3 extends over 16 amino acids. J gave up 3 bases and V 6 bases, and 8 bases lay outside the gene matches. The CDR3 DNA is TGCGCCAGCAGTCGTCTCGGACTAGCGGTCTACAATGAGCAGTTCTTC. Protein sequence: CASSRLGLAVYNEQFF.

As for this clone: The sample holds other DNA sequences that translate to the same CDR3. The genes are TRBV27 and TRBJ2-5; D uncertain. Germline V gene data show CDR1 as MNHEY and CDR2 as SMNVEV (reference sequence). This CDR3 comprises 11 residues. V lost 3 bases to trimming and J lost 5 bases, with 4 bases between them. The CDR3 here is CASSLGETQYF. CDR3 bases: TGTGCCAGCAGTTTGGGGGAGACCCAGTACTTC.

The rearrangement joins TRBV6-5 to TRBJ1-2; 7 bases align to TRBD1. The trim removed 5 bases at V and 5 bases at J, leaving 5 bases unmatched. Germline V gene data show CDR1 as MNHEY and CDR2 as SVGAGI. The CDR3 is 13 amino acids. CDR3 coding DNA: TGTGCCAGCAGTCTCGGACAGGCTTATGGCTACACCTTC. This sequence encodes CASSLGQAYGYTF.

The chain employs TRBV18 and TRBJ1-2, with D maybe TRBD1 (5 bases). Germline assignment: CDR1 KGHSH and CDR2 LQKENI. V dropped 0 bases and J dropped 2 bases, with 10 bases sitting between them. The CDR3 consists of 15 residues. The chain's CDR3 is CASSPPAGRNYGYTF. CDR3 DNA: TGTGCCAGCTCACCACCTGCAGGGAGGAACTATGGCTACACCTTC.

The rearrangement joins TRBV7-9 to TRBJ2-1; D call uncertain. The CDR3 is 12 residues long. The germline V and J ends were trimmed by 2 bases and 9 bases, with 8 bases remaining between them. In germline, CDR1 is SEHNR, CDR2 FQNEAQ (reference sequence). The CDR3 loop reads CASSLSTGEQFF. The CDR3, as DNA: TGTGCCAGCAGCTTAAGCACGGGTGAGCAGTTCTTC.

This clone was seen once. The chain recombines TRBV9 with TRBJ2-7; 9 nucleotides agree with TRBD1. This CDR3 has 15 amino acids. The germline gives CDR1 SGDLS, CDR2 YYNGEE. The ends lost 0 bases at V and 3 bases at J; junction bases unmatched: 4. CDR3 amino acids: CASSVGSGQGYEQYF. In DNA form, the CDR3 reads TGTGCCAGCAGCGTAGGATCGGGACAGGGCTACGAGCAGTACTTC.

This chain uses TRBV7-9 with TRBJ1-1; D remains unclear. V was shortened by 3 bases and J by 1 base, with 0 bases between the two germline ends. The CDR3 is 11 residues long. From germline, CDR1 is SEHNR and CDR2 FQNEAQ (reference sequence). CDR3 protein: CASSLNTEAFF. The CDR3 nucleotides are TGTGCCAGCAGCTTGAACACTGAAGCTTTCTTT.

This CDR3 is CASSLESGVTDTQYF. CDR3 bases: TGTGCCAGCAGCTTAGAATCGGGGGTCACAGATACGCAGTATTTT. This chain uses TRBV7-9 with TRBJ2-3, with D tentatively TRBD2 (6 bases). In germline, CDR1 is SEHNR, CDR2 FQNEAQ (reference sequence). This CDR3 contains 15 residues. V was clipped by 1 base and J by 2 bases, with 10 bases between them.

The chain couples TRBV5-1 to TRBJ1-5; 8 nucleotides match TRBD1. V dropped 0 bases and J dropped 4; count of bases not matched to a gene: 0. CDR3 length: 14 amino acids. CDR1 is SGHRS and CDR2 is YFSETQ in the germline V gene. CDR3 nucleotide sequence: TGCGCCAGCAGCTTGGGGGACAGGAATCAGCCCCAGCATTTT. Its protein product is CASSLGDRNQPQHF.

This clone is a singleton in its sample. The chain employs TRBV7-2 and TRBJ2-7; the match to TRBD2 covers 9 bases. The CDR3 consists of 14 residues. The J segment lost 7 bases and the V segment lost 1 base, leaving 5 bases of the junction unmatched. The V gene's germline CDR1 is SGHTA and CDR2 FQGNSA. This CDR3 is CASSLEVAGVEQYF. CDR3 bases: TGTGCCAGCAGCTTAGAGGTAGCGGGAGTGGAGCAGTACTTC.

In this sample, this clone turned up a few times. The CDR3: CATSRGLQGISWEQYF. As DNA, the CDR3 is TGTGCCACCAGCAGAGGATTACAGGGAATAAGCTGGGAGCAGTACTTC. The V call is TRBV15, the J call TRBJ2-7, with a tentative D call TRBD1 (6 bases). The V end was cut by 1 base, the J end by 7 bases, with 20 bases between. CDR3 length: 16 residues. Germline V gene data show CDR1 as LNHNV and CDR2 as YYDKDF (reference sequence).

CDR3 nucleotide sequence: TGTGCCAGCAGTGAATTCTGGGATACAGGTCCAAACACTGAAGCTTTCTTT. Its translation is CASSEFWDTGPNTEAFF. V usage is TRBV25-1 and J usage is TRBJ1-1; D perhaps matches TRBD1 (5 bases). This CDR3 region has 17 residues. Germline V gene sequence: CDR1 MGHDK, CDR2 SYGVNS. V was shortened by 1 base and J by 2 bases, with 17 bases between the two germline ends.

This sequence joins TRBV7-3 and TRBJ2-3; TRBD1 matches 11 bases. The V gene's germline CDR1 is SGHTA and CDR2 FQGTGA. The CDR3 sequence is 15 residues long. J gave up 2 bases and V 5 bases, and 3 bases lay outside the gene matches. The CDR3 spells CASSRDRGFTDTQYF. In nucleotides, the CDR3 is TGTGCCAGCAGCAGGGACAGGGGGTTCACAGATACGCAGTATTTT.

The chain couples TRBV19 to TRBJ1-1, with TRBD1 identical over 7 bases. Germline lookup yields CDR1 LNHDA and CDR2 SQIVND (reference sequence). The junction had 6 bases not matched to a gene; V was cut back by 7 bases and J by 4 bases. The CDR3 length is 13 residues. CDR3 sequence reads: CASTDRVATEAFF. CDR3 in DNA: TGTGCCAGTACTGACAGGGTGGCCACTGAAGCTTTCTTT.

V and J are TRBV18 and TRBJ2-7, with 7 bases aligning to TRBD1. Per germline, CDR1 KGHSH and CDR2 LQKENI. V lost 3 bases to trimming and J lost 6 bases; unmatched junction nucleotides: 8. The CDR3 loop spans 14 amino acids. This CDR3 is CASSPLDREGEQYF. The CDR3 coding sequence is TGTGCCAGCTCACCGCTTGACAGGGAAGGCGAGCAGTACTTC. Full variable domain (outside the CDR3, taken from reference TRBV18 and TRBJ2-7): NAGVMQNPRHLVRRRGQEARLRCSPMKGHSHVYWYRQLPEEGLKFMVYLQKENIIDESGMPKERFSAEFPKEGPSILRIQQVVRGDSAAYFCASSPLDREGEQYFGPGTRLTVT.

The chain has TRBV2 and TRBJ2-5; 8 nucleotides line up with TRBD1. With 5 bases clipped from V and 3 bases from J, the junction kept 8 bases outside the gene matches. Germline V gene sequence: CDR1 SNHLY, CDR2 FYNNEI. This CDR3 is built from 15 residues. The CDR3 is CASSLDRGVEETQYF. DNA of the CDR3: TGTGCCAGCAGTCTCGACAGGGGAGTAGAAGAGACCCAGTACTTC.

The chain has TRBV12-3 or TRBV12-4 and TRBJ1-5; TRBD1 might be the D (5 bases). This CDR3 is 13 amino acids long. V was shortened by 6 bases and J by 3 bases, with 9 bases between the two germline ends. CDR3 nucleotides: TGTGCCAGCAGCCCGGGGCCCAATCAGCCCCAGCATTTT. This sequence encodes CASSPGPNQPQHF.

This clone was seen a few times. CDR3 amino acids: CASSSGHANYGYTF. CDR3 DNA sequence: TGTGCCAGCAGCTCGGGACACGCGAACTATGGCTACACCTTC. This chain connects TRBV9 to TRBJ1-2, with a weak D call TRBD1 (6 bases). This CDR3 has 14 residues. Deletions cut 4 bases from V and 2 bases from J, with 12 bases between. CDR1 and CDR2 from the germline V gene are SGDLS and YYNGEE.

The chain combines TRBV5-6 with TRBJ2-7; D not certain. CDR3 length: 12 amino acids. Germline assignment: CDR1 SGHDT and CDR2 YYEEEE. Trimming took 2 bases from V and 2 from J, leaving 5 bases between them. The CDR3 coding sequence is TGTGCCAGCAGCTTTGGTACCTACGAGCAGTACTTC. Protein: CASSFGTYEQYF.

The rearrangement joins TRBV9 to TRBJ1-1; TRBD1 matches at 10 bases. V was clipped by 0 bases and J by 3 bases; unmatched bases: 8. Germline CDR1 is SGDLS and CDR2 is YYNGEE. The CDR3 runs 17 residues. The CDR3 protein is CASSVGRDRGWDTEAFF. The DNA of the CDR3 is TGTGCCAGCAGCGTAGGAAGGGACAGGGGATGGGACACTGAAGCTTTCTTT.

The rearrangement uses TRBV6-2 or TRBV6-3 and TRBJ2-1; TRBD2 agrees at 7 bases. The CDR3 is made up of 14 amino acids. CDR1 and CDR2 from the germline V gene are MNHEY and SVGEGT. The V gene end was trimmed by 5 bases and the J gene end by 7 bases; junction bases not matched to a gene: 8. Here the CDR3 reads CASSQRGIENEQFF. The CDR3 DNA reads TGTGCCAGCAGTCAGCGGGGAATTGAAAATGAGCAGTTCTTC.

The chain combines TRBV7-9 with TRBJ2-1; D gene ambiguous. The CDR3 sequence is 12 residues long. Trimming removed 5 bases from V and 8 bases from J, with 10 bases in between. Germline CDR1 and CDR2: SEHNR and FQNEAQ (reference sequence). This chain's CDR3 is CASSAALYEQFF. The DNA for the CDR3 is TGTGCCAGCAGCGCAGCCCTCTATGAGCAGTTCTTC.

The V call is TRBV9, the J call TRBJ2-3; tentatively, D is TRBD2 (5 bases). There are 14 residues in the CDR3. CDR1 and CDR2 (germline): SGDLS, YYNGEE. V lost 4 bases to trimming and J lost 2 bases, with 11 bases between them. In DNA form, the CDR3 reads TGTGCCAGCAGCCTTGGACTCCACACAGATACGCAGTATTTT. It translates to CASSLGLHTDTQYF.